What follows is one T cell receptor (beta chain) and its context. This clonotype occurred many times. Its antigen target is currently unknown. No per-base quality is available; no much larger clone lies one base away. Reading the germline V gene gives CDR1 ENHRY and CDR2 SYGVKD. Relative to germline, V is missing 2 bases and J is missing 1 base, with 5 bases of the junction outside any gene match. The CDR3 spans 16 residues, from the cysteine through the phenylalanine. Only CDR3 DNA is held: 48 bases, read in frame from base 1. Ophthalmopathy patients were characterized by moderately to severely active disease, a Clinical Activity Score of at least 3, a NOSPECS grade of at least 4, and a disease duration under 3 months. Patients with other autoimmune diseases, uncontrolled infections, pregnancy or lactation were excluded from the study. Clinical symptoms, serum thyroxine, TRAb, thyroid ultrasound and orbital computed tomography were used for diagnosis. Using Ficoll-Paque density gradient centrifugation, PBMCs were isolated from 9.5 to 10 ml of fresh peripheral blood. Total RNA was extracted with Trizol reagent and quality-checked on an Agilent 2100 Bioanalyzer.

These data are taken from a study of Graves' ophthalmopathy and Graves' hyperthyroidism (dated by TCRdb to 2016 to 2019). About the investigation overall: Peripheral blood was collected at initial diagnosis, before any treatment. Following sample collection, hyperthyroidism patients were given methimazole at a starting dose of 30 mg daily, and ophthalmopathy patients were given high-dose intravenous methylprednisolone. To tell Graves' ophthalmopathy apart from Graves' hyperthyroidism, and to predict which patients would progress to ophthalmopathy, the study relied on TCR beta repertoire signatures. In total, 135 blood samples were TCR-sequenced: around 42 ophthalmopathy, under 85 hyperthyroidism and roughly 17 hyperthyroidism-to-ophthalmopathy patients. A discovery set of 95 to 100 patients (roughly 43 ophthalmopathy, 57 stable hyperthyroidism) was enrolled to explore V-J signatures distinguishing ophthalmopathy from hyperthyroidism. In five or six hyperthyroidism patients, the T-cell repertoires found in thyroid tissue were compared with those found in blood. An independent validation cohort comprised 18 to 20 hyperthyroidism patients and some 16 patients who later progressed from hyperthyroidism to ophthalmopathy. The study at large found these results: Ophthalmopathy was separated from stable hyperthyroidism by the 13-signature model with about 89% sensitivity and about 83% specificity in cross-validation and with 80%/75% in the test set. No statistical method was used to set the sample size in advance, and the investigators knew which group each participant was assigned to. Most expanded thyroid clonotypes with a frequency above 0.001 also appeared in blood, which suggests that blood repertoires may reflect the immune response in the thyroid. In validation, the model predicted ophthalmopathy progression with nearly 71% sensitivity and approximately 75% specificity; 12 predicted patients were CT-confirmed with GO in a median of around 6.5 months.

TCR beta CDR3 regions were amplified from RNA transcripts for repertoire sequencing. A first-round RT-PCR used HTBI primers with the Qiagen OneStep RT-PCR kit, followed by a second-round multiplex PCR, size selection and purification. Libraries were sequenced paired-end with 100 bp reads on an Illumina HiSeq2000. The published analysis was carried out like this. SOAPnuke was used to process the reads, removing any read that contained adapters or uncalled bases, had a mean Phred below 15, or lacked an exact match to the constant primer or identifier. COPE v1.2.5 was used to merge the high-quality paired reads. Each unique nucleotide sequence was defined as a clonotype, and clonotypes were aligned to IMGT TRB V, D and J references with MiTCR v1.1. The analysis was limited to V-J combinations with a frequency above 0.0001, which together covered 99.2% of the repertoires. For each V-J combination, a TCR clonal expansion and chaos score was defined as F50 clonal expansion divided by the chaos observed in the TCRdist matrix. Welch's t-statistics and random forest were used to reduce the features to 10 to 15 V-J combinations, which were then used as input to a naive Bayes classifier. The Morisita-Horn index was used to measure how similar the thyroid and blood repertoires were. The public reads were run again by TCRdb, first through fastp at Q25 and then through MiXCR, and only productive beta chains were kept. Each CDR3 protein gets just one entry, which takes the most common genes and DNA from the rows behind it. The V and J calls follow TCRdb's processing rather than the paper's. This sample lists over 650,000 distinct CDR3 sequences; over 40% were detected once. 3.3% of the sample is in the top ten clones.

This clonotype was sampled from an adult man with Graves' ophthalmopathy. Sequences were obtained from peripheral blood. In this chain, TRBV10-3 is recombined with TRBJ2-7; the central 10 bases match TRBD1. The DNA sequence reads TGTGCCATCAGTGAGCCGGGGACAGGGGCTTCCTACGAGCAGTACTTC. This is translated as CAISEPGTGASYEQYF.